This is a list of T cell receptor beta chains from one sample in a study of CXCR3-negative and CXCR3-positive naive CD8 T cells. TCRdb re-called the 5' RACE reads and catalogs CDR3 proteins one per entry, DNA excluded. Its clone listing holds over 50,000 distinct CDR3 sequences. The material sequenced was naive CXCR3+ CD8+ T cells from blood. These receptors originate from a human donor in good health. Some clones in this sample may be carry-over from other donors' samples. The CDR3 runs from the conserved cysteine through the conserved F or W.

j_call | v_call | cdr3_length | cdr3_aa
TRBJ1-1 | TRBV19 | 15 | CASSRGAGLNTEAFF
TRBJ2-1 | TRBV10-3 | 16 | CAIRGLAGASYNEQFF
TRBJ2-3 | TRBV20-1 | 13 | CSARKDGGDTQYF
TRBJ2-6 | TRBV9 | 17 | CASSGGHQSSGANVLTF
TRBJ1-2 | TRBV25-1 | 15 | CASSGGGLRSYGYTF
TRBJ1-2 | TRBV14 | 15 | CASSRIGQGNYGYTF
TRBJ1-6 | TRBV20-1 | 13 | CSASGPDASPLHF
TRBJ2-1 | TRBV21-1 | 15 | CASSPNYPGGTEQFF
TRBJ1-5 | TRBV7-8 | 16 | CASSPTPGLSNQPQHF
TRBJ2-7 | TRBV9 | 15 | CASSVGTSGSYEQYF
TRBJ1-1 | TRBV7-9 | 13 | CASSPTGRTEAFF
TRBJ1-1 | TRBV6-2/TRBV6-3 | 12 | CASSYFNTEAFF
TRBJ2-7 | TRBV29-1 | 11 | CSVDRGYEQYF
TRBJ2-5 | TRBV5-5 | 13 | CASSPDREETQYF
TRBJ2-7 | TRBV28 | 14 | CASKFESGTYEQYF
TRBJ2-7 | TRBV12-3/TRBV12-4 | 14 | CASGLAGERYEQYF
TRBJ1-4 | TRBV11-2 | 17 | CASSSLLAGTANEKLFF
TRBJ1-2 | TRBV7-9 | 14 | CASSLLGQPYGYTF
TRBJ1-5 | TRBV4-2 | 18 | CASSQDPSPAGWNQPQHF
TRBJ2-7 | TRBV28 | 13 | CASSFSPRGEQYF
TRBJ2-1 | TRBV6-5 | 16 | CASSTRTASSYNEQFF
TRBJ2-1 | TRBV12-3/TRBV12-4 | 12 | CASQDGGNEQFF
TRBJ1-2 | TRBV7-9 | 15 | CASSQDDRDGYGYTF
TRBJ1-1 | TRBV4-3 | 16 | CASSQEERRAITEAFF
TRBJ2-2 | TRBV5-1 | 15 | CASTDGSPNTGELFF
TRBJ2-3 | TRBV4-3 | 12 | CASSSAGDTQYF
TRBJ2-5 | TRBV4-3 | 16 | CASSQVPSGGGATQYF
TRBJ2-5 | TRBV7-9 | 14 | CASSFDSIKETQYF
TRBJ1-1 | TRBV9 | 14 | CASSEMTGGTEAFF